A selection of T cell receptor beta chains follows, all from one sample in a study of T cells in Graves' hyperthyroidism and ophthalmopathy. TCRdb redid the calling of the multiplex PCR reads with MiXCR, one entry per CDR3 protein. The table has some 550,000 distinct CDR3 sequences, about a sixth seen once. The specimen was blood. The receptors were gathered from a woman between 40 and 55 years old with Graves' ophthalmopathy. Each CDR3 is given with its conserved first and last residue.

V: TRBV5-1
J: TRBJ2-3
CDR3: CASSLVDEETDTQYF

V: TRBV5-1
J: TRBJ2-1
CDR3: CASSFQGFNEQFF

V: TRBV2
J: TRBJ2-1
CDR3: CASNGGSASHNEQFF

V: TRBV6-1
J: TRBJ1-1
CDR3: CASRKGGYTEAFF

V: TRBV3-1
J: TRBJ2-3
CDR3: CASSQECSSQGTLTDTQYF

V: TRBV11-2
J: TRBJ2-2
CDR3: CASSLNRIGELFF

V: TRBV12-3/TRBV12-4
J: TRBJ2-1
CDR3: CASRQGHEQFF

V: TRBV3-1
J: TRBJ2-3
CDR3: CASSQGTGETDTQYF

V: TRBV18
J: TRBJ1-6
CDR3: CASSPGGVDSPLHF

V: TRBV19
J: TRBJ1-5
CDR3: CASSIGLVPGPNQPQHF

V: TRBV5-1
J: TRBJ2-5
CDR3: CASSLWSGGPKETQYF

V: TRBV3-1
J: TRBJ2-5
CDR3: CASSPRRGAGQETQYF

V: TRBV20-1
J: TRBJ1-5
CDR3: CSARDALGGGQPQHF